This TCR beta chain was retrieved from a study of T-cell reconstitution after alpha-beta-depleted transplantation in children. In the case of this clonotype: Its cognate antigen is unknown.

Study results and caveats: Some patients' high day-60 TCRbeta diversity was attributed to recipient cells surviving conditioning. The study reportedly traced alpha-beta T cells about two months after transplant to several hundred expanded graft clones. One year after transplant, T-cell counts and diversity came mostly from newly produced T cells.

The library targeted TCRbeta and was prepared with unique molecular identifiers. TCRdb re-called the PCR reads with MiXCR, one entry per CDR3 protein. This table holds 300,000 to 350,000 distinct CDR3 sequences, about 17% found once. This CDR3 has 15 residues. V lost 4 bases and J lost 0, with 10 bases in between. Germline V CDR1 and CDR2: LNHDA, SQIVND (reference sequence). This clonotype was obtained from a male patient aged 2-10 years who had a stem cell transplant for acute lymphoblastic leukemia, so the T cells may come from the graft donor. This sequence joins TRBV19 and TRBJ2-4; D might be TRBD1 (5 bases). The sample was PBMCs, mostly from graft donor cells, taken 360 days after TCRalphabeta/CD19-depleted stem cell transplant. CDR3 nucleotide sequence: TGTGCCAGTAGTAAGGACACACTAGCCAAAAACATTCAGTACTTC. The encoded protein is CASSKDTLAKNIQYF.